These T cell receptor beta chains were read from a single sample in a study of blood T cell repertoires in COVID-19. Profiling relied on immunoSEQ multiplex PCR, and the TCRdb table lists in-frame clones only, not all of them. Of 2,000 or so clones in the sample, 69% were seen once. The sample was peripheral blood. All receptors come from a man between 65 and 85 years old with active COVID-19. Both conserved end residues are part of each CDR3. D genes are given only for firm matches. The size entry is marked missing in some rows and otherwise reads once, few, many or a size class.

>.|TRBD1|TRBV18|TRBJ1-1
CASSFHGGQENTEAFF
TGTGCCAGCTCATTCCACGGCGGACAGGAAAACACTGAAGCTTTCTTT
>.|TRBD1|TRBV5-1|TRBJ1-1
CASSPGDRIAFF
TGCGCCAGCAGTCCCGGGGACAGGATAGCTTTCTTT
>.|.|TRBV4-1|TRBJ2-7
CASSQERAVSSYEQYF
TGCGCCAGCAGCCAAGAGAGGGCAGTAAGCTCCTACGAGCAGTACTTC
>.|TRBD1|TRBV6-5|TRBJ1-1
CASSRQGGNTEAFF
TGTGCCAGCAGTCGACAGGGTGGGAACACTGAAGCTTTCTTT
>.|TRBD2|TRBV11-2|TRBJ2-5
CASRTGGAGETQYF
TGTGCCAGCAGGACCGGGGGAGCGGGGGAGACCCAGTACTTC
>large|.|TRBV28|TRBJ2-1
CASSLSGIDNEQFF
TGTGCCAGCAGTTTGTCGGGGATAGACAATGAGCAGTTCTTC
>.|.|TRBV23-1|TRBJ1-3
CASSRGLEAAGNTIYF
TGCGCCAGCAGTCGGGGTTTGGAAGCGGCGGGAAACACCATATATTTT
>few|.|TRBV19|TRBJ1-1
CASSMGLRSEAFF
TGTGCCAGTAGTATGGGTCTTCGGAGTGAAGCTTTCTTT
>once|.|TRBV27|TRBJ2-5
CASSFSTIRGVWETQYF
TGTGCCAGCAGTTTTTCTACTATCAGGGGGGTGTGGGAGACCCAGTACTTC
>.|.|TRBV19|TRBJ1-1
CASSWAPNTEAFF
TGTGCCAGTAGTTGGGCCCCAAACACTGAAGCTTTCTTT
>few|TRBD2|TRBV5-1|TRBJ2-1
CASSPGLAGYNEQFF
TGCGCCAGCAGCCCCGGACTAGCGGGTTACAATGAGCAGTTCTTC
>.|.|TRBV7-9|TRBJ1-5
CASSTSSGNQPQHF
TGTGCCAGCAGCACTTCCTCGGGCAATCAGCCCCAGCATTTT
>.|.|TRBV19|TRBJ1-2
CASGGRSNYGYTF
TGTGCCAGTGGGGGCAGATCAAACTATGGCTACACCTTC
>.|.|TRBV7-9|TRBJ1-2
CASSPTGHGYTF
TGTGCCAGCAGCCCGACAGGTCACGGCTACACCTTC